This T cell receptor beta chain was documented in a study of blood T cell repertoires in COVID-19. CDR1 is LNHDA and CDR2 is SQIVND in the germline V gene (reference sequence). The CDR3 consists of 15 residues. The junction had 5 bases not matched to a gene; V was cut back by 6 bases and J by 6 bases. Clones were sequenced by immunoSEQ multiplex PCR, and TCRdb holds only the in-frame ones, with some missing. Of under 500,000 clones listed, approximately 92% are singletons. What was sequenced was PBMCs or T cells enriched from blood (not recorded which). The TCR was taken from a young man who had recovered from COVID-19. The V and J genes are TRBV19 and TRBJ2-2, with TRBD2 matching 12 bases. The CDR3 here is CASRFLAGGPGELFF. The CDR3, as DNA: TGTGCCAGTAGGTTTCTAGCGGGAGGGCCCGGGGAGCTGTTTTTT.